A single sample is the source of the 21 T cell receptor beta chains below, sequenced in a study of cytomegalovirus exposure and HLA in healthy donors (dated by TCRdb to the late 2010s). Library preparation employed the immunoSEQ multiplex PCR assay. The multiplex PCR relied on a mix of 60 forward primers for TCR Vbeta segments and 13 reverse primers for TCR Jbeta segments. In its TCRdb copy, this immuneACCESS table keeps in-frame sequences only and misses some clones. Where compared with another copy, unresolved V genes explain less than half of these, and the others have no known cause. The sample table records about 160,000 clones; 60% to 80% of these occur just once. The ten largest clones represent 3% to 4.5% of the sample. The specimen was PBMCs. These receptors came from a man aged 25-45 years in good health and CMV-seropositive.

V usage is TRBV9 and J usage is TRBJ2-2; D might be TRBD2 (6 bases). Germline V gene sequence: CDR1 SGDLS, CDR2 YYNGEE. Trimming took off 0 bases at V and 3 bases at J, with 9 bases between the two ends. The CDR3 is 15 amino acids. This chain's CDR3 is CASSVVGGDTGELFF. In DNA form, the CDR3 reads TGTGCCAGCAGCGTAGTGGGGGGAGACACCGGGGAGCTGTTTTTT.

V usage is TRBV25-1 and J usage is TRBJ1-1; D not certain. Trimming stripped 1 base from V and 1 base from J, with 10 bases between. This CDR3 has 15 amino acids. CDR1 is MGHDK and CDR2 is SYGVNS in the germline V gene. The CDR3 coding sequence is TGTGCCAGCAGTGAATCGGCAGGCAGGAACACTGAAGCTTTCTTT. It codes for CASSESAGRNTEAFF.

This clone was recorded a few times. V usage is TRBV19 and J usage is TRBJ2-6, with D unclear. Trimming removed 0 bases at V and 0 bases at J, with 6 bases between. CDR1 and CDR2 from the germline V gene are LNHDA and SQIVND (reference sequence). The CDR3 extends over 16 amino acids. The CDR3, as DNA: TGTGCCAGTAGTATAGACAGTTACTCTGGGGCCAACGTCCTGACTTTC. This gives the protein CASSIDSYSGANVLTF.

This clone was seen just once. This chain joins TRBV28 and TRBJ1-2, with unresolved D. Germline V gene sequence: CDR1 MDHEN, CDR2 SYDVKM. The CDR3 consists of 13 residues. The ends were cut back, 4 bases at V and 0 bases at J, with 6 bases in the middle. The CDR3: CASSSPANYGYTF. DNA for the CDR3: TGTGCCAGCAGTTCTCCCGCTAACTATGGCTACACCTTC.

This clone was counted a single time. The chain joins TRBV7-2 to TRBJ2-7; D is possibly TRBD2 (7 bases). Germline V gene sequence: CDR1 SGHTA, CDR2 FQGNSA. The CDR3 is 15 residues long. Trimming stripped 8 bases from V and 0 bases from J, with 17 bases between. CDR3 sequence (DNA): TGTGCCAGCGGCGGCGGGGGCGCTAGCTCCTACGAGCAGTACTTC. It encodes CASGGGGASSYEQYF.

The chain employs TRBV6-5 and TRBJ1-6; D might be TRBD1 (5 bases). This CDR3 contains 15 residues. Trimming cost V 2 bases and J 7 bases, with 12 bases left between them. From germline, CDR1 is MNHEY and CDR2 SVGAGI. The CDR3 spells CASSYGSGLNSPLHF. The DNA of the CDR3 is TGTGCCAGCAGTTACGGGTCAGGGTTAAATTCACCCCTCCACTTT.

Regarding this clone: Different DNA sequences within this sample yield the same CDR3. J is TRBJ2-5 and V is TRBV7-3; 10 nucleotides align to TRBD2. The CDR3 is 15 residues long. Trimming took 5 bases from V and 5 from J; bases not matched to a gene: 8. Germline V lookup: CDR1 SGHTA, CDR2 FQGTGA. In nucleotides, the CDR3 is TGTGCCAGCAGCCTCAGCGGGGGGGCCGGTGAGACCCAGTACTTC. Amino acids: CASSLSGGAGETQYF.

V and J are TRBV14 and TRBJ1-1; 8 nucleotides match TRBD1. Looked up from germline, CDR1 is SGHDN and CDR2 is FVKESK. This CDR3 region has 14 residues. The V and J ends lost 4 bases and 4 bases, in that order; junction bases with no gene match: 5. The CDR3 protein is CASSPRGRTTEAFF. CDR3 bases: TGTGCCAGCAGCCCCAGGGGGCGTACCACTGAAGCTTTCTTT.

This sequence joins TRBV5-4 and TRBJ2-7; 9 nucleotides line up with TRBD1. The J segment lost 6 bases and the V segment lost 0 bases, leaving 7 bases of the junction unmatched. CDR3 length: 15 amino acids. Germline V gene lookup returns CDR1 SGHNT and CDR2 YYREEE (reference sequence). DNA of the CDR3: TGTGCCAGCAGCTTGGGGGACAGGGAAGTGCGCGAGCAGTACTTC. Protein sequence: CASSLGDREVREQYF.

This clone was found a few times. The chain recombines TRBV11-2 with TRBJ1-6; tentatively, D is TRBD1 (6 bases). This CDR3 has 15 amino acids. CDR1 SGHAT and CDR2 FQNNGV come from the germline V gene. Trimming removed 7 bases from V and 7 bases from J, with 17 bases in between. The chain's CDR3 is CASNLNREPNSPLHF. CDR3 DNA: TGTGCCAGCAATCTAAACAGGGAGCCCAATTCACCCCTCCACTTT.

J is TRBJ2-3 and V is TRBV30, with D maybe TRBD2 (6 bases). This CDR3 spans 14 amino acids. Germline values: CDR1 GTSNPN, CDR2 SVGIG (reference sequence). Trimming removed 5 bases from V and 6 bases from J, with 18 bases in between. CDR3 protein: CAWRRDSSWDTQYF. The CDR3 nucleotides read TGTGCCTGGCGCCGGGACTCCAGTTGGGATACGCAGTATTTT.

This clone was seen more than once but under ten times. The chain recombines TRBV5-1 with TRBJ1-1; D possibly corresponds to TRBD1 (5 bases). Germline V CDR1 and CDR2: SGHRS, YFSETQ. V shed 7 bases and J shed 0 bases, with 19 bases lying between them. This CDR3 contains 16 residues. The CDR3 DNA reads TGCGCCAGCCGACTTCAAACAGGAGACATGAACACTGAAGCTTTCTTT. Protein product: CASRLQTGDMNTEAFF.

The rearrangement joins TRBV5-1 to TRBJ2-3; 10 bases match TRBD1. The germline V gene encodes CDR1 SGHRS and CDR2 YFSETQ. With V trimmed by 0 bases and J by 10 bases, 2 bases remained unmatched. The length of the CDR3 is 13 residues. In DNA form, the CDR3 reads TGCGCCAGCAGCTTGGCCGGGACAGGGGCGCAGTATTTT. This codes for CASSLAGTGAQYF.

This rearrangement joins TRBV7-2 to TRBJ1-6, with 9 bases fitting TRBD1. The CDR3 is 15 residues long. The V and J ends lost 5 bases and 10 bases, in that order; junction bases with no gene match: 9. Germline lookup yields CDR1 SGHTA and CDR2 FQGNSA. The CDR3 sequence is CASSRGTGSYSPLHF. CDR3 nucleotides: TGTGCCAGCAGCAGAGGGACAGGGAGTTACTCACCCCTCCACTTT.

The chain combines TRBV30 with TRBJ2-7; 10 bases are a match to TRBD2. The trim removed 5 bases at V and 0 bases at J, leaving 7 bases unmatched. Looked up from germline, CDR1 is GTSNPN and CDR2 is SVGIG (reference sequence). The CDR3 loop spans 15 amino acids. CDR3 DNA sequence: TGTGCCTGGGCTTTAGCGGGGGGCCTCTCCTACGAGCAGTACTTC. It is translated as CAWALAGGLSYEQYF.

The rearrangement uses TRBV7-3 and TRBJ2-5; 7 bases are shared with TRBD1. The CDR3 consists of 14 residues. Germline CDR1 and CDR2: SGHTA and FQGTGA. The trim removed 5 bases at V and 5 bases at J, leaving 8 bases unmatched. This CDR3 is CASSPGQPQETQYF. CDR3 nucleotides: TGTGCCAGCAGCCCGGGACAGCCTCAGGAGACCCAGTACTTC.

This clone appeared a single time. The chain joins TRBV13 to TRBJ2-5; D call uncertain. The ends were cut back, 1 base at V and 8 bases at J, with 8 bases in the middle. The CDR3 length is 12 residues. The V gene's germline CDR1 is PRHDT and CDR2 FYEKMQ (reference sequence). The CDR3 sequence is CASSLDGDTQYF. In DNA, the CDR3 is TGTGCCAGCAGCTTAGACGGTGATACCCAGTACTTC.

This chain links TRBV7-3 with TRBJ2-7; unclear D gene. Between the trimmed V and J ends, which lost 2 bases and 3 bases, there was a span of 8 bases. This CDR3 is built from 13 residues. Germline V gives CDR1 SGHTA, CDR2 FQGTGA. DNA of the CDR3: TGTGCCAGCAGCTTATATTCGGGCTACGAGCAGTACTTC. Protein: CASSLYSGYEQYF.

A single count supports this clone. This CDR3 is CASGTGETQYF. DNA for the CDR3: TGTGCCAGCGGGACAGGGGAGACCCAGTACTTC. The chain links TRBV5-6 to TRBJ2-5; 9 nucleotides match TRBD1. V lost 7 bases to trimming and J lost 5 bases; unmatched junction nucleotides: 0. Germline V gene sequence: CDR1 SGHDT, CDR2 YYEEEE. This CDR3 has 11 residues.

The V gene is TRBV18, the J gene TRBJ2-7; unclear D gene. CDR1 and CDR2 (germline): KGHSH, LQKENI. The CDR3 has 14 amino acids. V lost 4 bases to trimming and J lost 0 bases, with 10 bases between them. CDR3 coding DNA: TGTGCCAGCTCACAGGCAGACATCTCCTACGAGCAGTACTTC. It specifies CASSQADISYEQYF.

V gene TRBV11-2 combines with J gene TRBJ1-2; D call uncertain. V gave up 6 bases and J gave up 8 bases, with 19 bases separating them. This CDR3 has 14 residues. CDR1 is SGHAT, CDR2 FQNNGV, per germline. The CDR3 DNA follows: TGTGCCAGCAGTCGAGCTACGCAGGTTGACGGCTACACCTTC. Translated: CASSRATQVDGYTF.